The 13 T cell receptor beta chains listed next were all sequenced from one sample in a study of cytomegalovirus exposure and HLA in healthy donors. Primers included in the PCR were 60 Vbeta and 13 Jbeta primers. The protocol was immunoSEQ multiplex PCR, while the TCRdb copy is restricted to in-frame clones and leaves out a portion. The table has around 77,000 clones, more than 75% seen once. Sequencing input: PBMCs. Receptors were obtained from a man aged 35-49 years in good health and CMV-seronegative.

Details on this clone: The sample contains more than one DNA sequence encoding this CDR3. The chain recombines TRBV5-6 with TRBJ1-3; no reliable D call. Germline V gene sequence: CDR1 SGHDT, CDR2 YYEEEE. V lost 2 bases to trimming and J lost 0 bases, with 12 bases between them. This CDR3 is built from 16 residues. Here the CDR3 reads CASSFGGRLSGNTIYF. Written as DNA, the CDR3 is TGTGCCAGCAGCTTCGGAGGGCGACTCTCTGGAAACACCATATATTTT.

V gene TRBV9 combines with J gene TRBJ2-1; 8 nucleotides line up with TRBD1. Germline CDR1 reads SGDLS; CDR2 reads YYNGEE. V trimming: 0 bases; J trimming: 0 bases; junction bases outside the gene matches: 5. The CDR3 has 17 residues. CDR3 bases: TGTGCCAGCAGCGTAGGTCAGGGGGCGAGCTCCTACAATGAGCAGTTCTTC. As protein: CASSVGQGASSYNEQFF.

The chain links TRBV7-9 to TRBJ1-1, with TRBD1 identical over 7 bases. Germline CDR1 and CDR2: SEHNR and FQNEAQ (reference sequence). The J segment lost 5 bases and the V segment lost 3 bases, leaving 6 bases of the junction unmatched. There are 14 residues in the CDR3. CDR3 sequence reads: CASSFGTDGTEAFF. DNA of the CDR3: TGTGCCAGCAGCTTTGGGACAGATGGGACTGAAGCTTTCTTT.

V usage is TRBV30 and J usage is TRBJ2-5; 10 positions agree with TRBD1. The tail of the sequence fits TRBJ2-7 better, so the J call may be wrong. This CDR3 comprises 17 residues. Per germline, CDR1 GTSNPN and CDR2 SVGIG (reference sequence). The CDR3 nucleotides are TGTGCCTGGAGTCCCCGGGACAGGGGTTTTCTAGCCTACGAGCAGTACTTC. Encoded protein: CAWSPRDRGFLAYEQYF.

V usage is TRBV5-1 and J usage is TRBJ2-5, with 11 bases fitting TRBD1. There are 15 residues in the CDR3. Trimming removed 3 bases from V and 5 bases from J; junction bases left unmatched: 6. Germline CDR1 and CDR2: SGHRS and YFSETQ. CDR3 sequence (DNA): TGCGCCAGCAGCTCGGGGGACAGGGGGTTTGAGACCCAGTACTTC. Translating gives CASSSGDRGFETQYF. The full variable domain, its missing parts supplied by reference TRBV5-1 and TRBJ2-5, is KAGVTQTPRYLIKTRGQQVTLSCSPISGHRSVSWYQQTPGQGLQFLFEYFSETQRNKGNFPGRFSGRQFSNSRSEMNVSTLELGDSALYLCASSSGDRGFETQYFGPGTRLLVL.

This clone appeared a single time. The junction differs from germline at one of its ends, possibly a read error. V and J are TRBV7-9 and TRBJ1-2; 8 bases match TRBD1. The germline CDR1 and CDR2 sequences are SEHNR and FQNEAQ (reference sequence). The CDR3 totals 12 residues. CDR3 sequence reads: CSSSLLQGDYTF. The CDR3 nucleotides are TGTTCCAGCAGCTTATTACAGGGGGACTACACCTTC.

This clone was counted only a few times. J is TRBJ2-3 and V is TRBV18, with D possibly TRBD2 on 7 matching bases. Deletions cut 4 bases from V and 0 bases from J, with 14 bases between. The CDR3 contains 16 residues. CDR1 is KGHSH and CDR2 is LQKENI in the germline V gene. The DNA for the CDR3 is TGTGCCAGCTCACGGATGGCGGGGGCCAGCACAGATACGCAGTATTTT. Protein product: CASSRMAGASTDTQYF.

This clone was detected once. The J gene is TRBJ2-1, the V gene TRBV6-5; a possible D gene is TRBD1 (6 bases). Trimming removed 7 bases at V and 9 bases at J, with 19 bases between. Per the germline V gene, CDR1 is MNHEY and CDR2 is SVGAGI. CDR3 length: 14 residues. DNA of the CDR3: TGTGCCAGCACCTTTGACAGGTTACGGGTTGAGCAGTTCTTC. Protein sequence: CASTFDRLRVEQFF.

The chain joins TRBV5-6 to TRBJ2-7; 7 positions match TRBD2. V lost 4 bases to trimming and J lost 3 bases; unmatched junction nucleotides: 7. The CDR3 totals 14 residues. The germline V gene has CDR1 SGHDT and CDR2 YYEEEE. CDR3 in amino acids: CASSQLRGDYEQYF. DNA for the CDR3: TGTGCCAGCAGCCAACTTCGGGGGGACTACGAGCAGTACTTC.

This clone was seen only once. Other DNA sequences in this sample translate to the same CDR3. The chain is built from TRBV5-1 and TRBJ2-2; a weak D match, TRBD1 (6 bases). Trimming took off 4 bases at V and 0 bases at J, with 10 bases between the two ends. CDR3 size: 15 residues. From germline, CDR1 is SGHRS and CDR2 YFSETQ. CDR3 nucleotides: TGCGCCAGCAGCCTGGACAGACCGAACACCGGGGAGCTGTTTTTT. It is translated as CASSLDRPNTGELFF.

The gene calls are TRBV19 and TRBJ1-1; D not resolved. V lost 1 base, J lost 4 bases, and 7 bases lay in between. The V gene's germline CDR1 is LNHDA and CDR2 SQIVND (reference sequence). The CDR3 loop spans 13 amino acids. In nucleotides, the CDR3 is TGTGCCAGTAGTATAGCCAGATTCACTGAAGCTTTCTTT. This sequence encodes CASSIARFTEAFF. The whole variable domain, filled in from reference TRBV19 and TRBJ1-1, reads DGGITQSPKYLFRKEGQNVTLSCEQNLNHDAMYWYRQDPGQGLRLIYYSQIVNDFQKGDIAEGYSVSREKKESFPLTVTSAQKNPTAFYLCASSIARFTEAFFGQGTRLTVV.

This sequence joins TRBV2 and TRBJ2-7; TRBD2 might be the D (6 bases). Per germline, CDR1 SNHLY and CDR2 FYNNEI. CDR3 size: 12 residues. Trimming cost V 8 bases and J 6 bases, with 14 bases left between them. The CDR3 bases are TGTGCCAGCCAGACGGGGGACTCCGAGCAGTACTTC. This sequence encodes CASQTGDSEQYF.

This clone has a single count. This chain links TRBV30 with TRBJ1-6, with D uncertain. Between the trimmed V and J ends, which lost 4 bases and 2 bases, there was a span of 18 bases. The CDR3 is made up of 17 amino acids. Per germline, CDR1 GTSNPN and CDR2 SVGIG (reference sequence). In DNA form, the CDR3 reads TGTGCCTGGACCCGCGGCCGGGATTTTACCTATAATTCACCCCTCCACTTT. This translates into CAWTRGRDFTYNSPLHF.